These 25 T cell receptor beta chains share one sample of origin, sequenced in a study of cytomegalovirus exposure and HLA in healthy donors (dated by TCRdb to about 2017). Libraries were prepared through the immunoSEQ multiplex PCR assay. In TCRdb, the immuneACCESS table is reduced to in-frame sequences with V and J assigned. These tables do not hold every clone; where another copy was compared, an unresolved V gene accounts for under half, and the others remain unexplained. The sample table shows approximately 200,000 clones, and about four fifths are seen once. The ten largest account for roughly 7% of the sample. Source material: PBMCs. These receptor sequences come from a man aged 18 to 29 in good health and CMV-seropositive.

This sequence joins TRBV14 and TRBJ1-2; 7 nucleotides agree with TRBD1. Germline lookup yields CDR1 SGHDN and CDR2 FVKESK. The J segment lost 8 bases and the V segment lost 4 bases, leaving 10 bases of the junction unmatched. This CDR3 region has 14 residues. CDR3 amino acids: CASSPEGARGGYTF. In nucleotides, the CDR3 is TGTGCCAGCAGCCCCGAGGGGGCCCGTGGGGGCTACACCTTC.

The chain couples TRBV6-5 to TRBJ2-7; no clear D. Germline V lookup: CDR1 MNHEY, CDR2 SVGAGI. CDR3 length: 14 amino acids. V was pared by 0 bases and J by 2 bases, with 8 bases between. The CDR3 DNA reads as TGTGCCAGCAGTTACTCGACCGCGGCCTACGAGCAGTACTTC. This translates into CASSYSTAAYEQYF.

This rearrangement joins TRBV6-1 to TRBJ2-5; D unresolved. This CDR3 comprises 13 residues. From germline, CDR1 is MNHNS and CDR2 SASEGT. V dropped 4 bases and J dropped 2 bases, with 8 bases sitting between them. The CDR3, as DNA: TGTGCCAGCAGTGGATTCCGGCAAGAGACCCAGTACTTC. This gives the protein CASSGFRQETQYF.

In its sample, this clone was seen a few times. The chain employs TRBV6-5 and TRBJ2-7, with no clear D. Trimming pared 2 bases from V and 2 bases from J, leaving 10 bases between. The CDR3 runs 14 residues. CDR1 MNHEY and CDR2 SVGAGI come from the germline V gene. The CDR3 coding sequence is TGTGCCAGCAGTTACGTGGCGGCGCCCTACGAGCAGTACTTC. This translates into CASSYVAAPYEQYF.

This chain connects TRBV14 to TRBJ1-2; 8 bases agree with TRBD1. Germline CDR1 reads SGHDN; CDR2 reads FVKESK. Trimming removed 5 bases from V and 4 bases from J; junction bases left unmatched: 3. CDR3 length equals 13 residues. The CDR3 nucleotides read TGTGCCAGCAGCGGGGGACAGGTCTATGGCTACACCTTC. It yields the protein CASSGGQVYGYTF.

The chain recombines TRBV28 with TRBJ2-2; a possible D gene is TRBD2 (6 bases). The CDR3 loop spans 15 amino acids. Between the trimmed V and J ends, which lost 6 bases and 6 bases, there was a span of 17 bases. Germline assignment: CDR1 MDHEN and CDR2 SYDVKM. The CDR3 reads CASSPTSSIPGELFF. The CDR3 DNA reads as TGTGCCAGCAGCCCTACTAGCAGTATACCCGGGGAGCTGTTTTTT.

The V gene is TRBV25-1, the J gene TRBJ2-7, with TRBD2 as a possible D gene (7 bases). Trimming shortened V by 8 bases and J by 6 bases, and 20 bases separated the two germline ends. This CDR3 spans 14 amino acids. The germline V gene has CDR1 MGHDK and CDR2 SYGVNS. The CDR3 protein is CASSPGGGGGEQYF. In DNA, the CDR3 is TGTGCCAGCTCGCCCGGGGGAGGGGGAGGCGAGCAGTACTTC.

This clone appeared a few times. The rearrangement links TRBV7-2 to TRBJ2-1; D may be TRBD2 (6 bases). Deletions cut 1 base from V and 6 bases from J, with 13 bases between. Germline assignment: CDR1 SGHTA and CDR2 FQGNSA. The length of the CDR3 is 15 residues. CDR3 DNA: TGTGCCAGCAGCTTAGTTAGCGGTCGATTCAATGAGCAGTTCTTC. The encoded protein is CASSLVSGRFNEQFF. The full variable domain, with the rest looked up from reference TRBV7-2 and TRBJ2-1, is GAGVSQSPSNKVTEKGKDVELRCDPISGHTALYWYRQSLGQGLEFLIYFQGNSAPDKSGLPSDRFSAERTGGSVSTLTIQRTQQEDSAVYLCASSLVSGRFNEQFFGPGTRLTVL.

This chain uses TRBV13 with TRBJ2-7; maybe TRBD1 (5 bases). V was pared by 3 bases and J by 7 bases, with 10 bases between. The CDR3 extends over 12 amino acids. The germline CDR1 and CDR2 sequences are PRHDT and FYEKMQ (reference sequence). CDR3 amino acids: CASSLGLPEQYF. The CDR3 bases are TGTGCCAGCAGCTTGGGGCTTCCTGAGCAGTACTTC.

V and J are TRBV15 and TRBJ2-2; 8 nucleotides agree with TRBD1. The CDR3 spans 16 residues. V lost 3 bases, J lost 1 base, and 4 bases stayed unmatched. In germline, CDR1 is LNHNV, CDR2 YYDKDF (reference sequence). In DNA, the CDR3 is TGTGCCACCAGCAGGGGGGACAGGAGGAACACCGGGGAGCTGTTTTTT. Translated: CATSRGDRRNTGELFF.

The chain combines TRBV28 with TRBJ1-1; D remains unclear. The CDR3 sequence is 11 residues long. V was clipped by 8 bases and J by 4 bases, with 8 bases between them. From germline, CDR1 is MDHEN and CDR2 SYDVKM. Written as DNA, the CDR3 is TGTGCCAGCGCAATGAGCACTGAAGCTTTCTTT. Translated, it gives CASAMSTEAFF.

This sequence joins TRBV19 and TRBJ1-2, with 11 bases lining up with TRBD1. This CDR3 spans 15 amino acids. The germline V gene encodes CDR1 LNHDA and CDR2 SQIVND (reference sequence). The V and J ends lost 5 bases and 4 bases, in that order; junction bases with no gene match: 6. CDR3 loop: CASSLGQGAVYGYTF. In DNA, the CDR3 is TGTGCCAGTAGTCTAGGACAGGGGGCGGTCTATGGCTACACCTTC.

The rearrangement links TRBV6-5 to TRBJ1-2; no firm D call. Trimming took 0 bases from V and 8 from J, leaving 13 bases between them. The CDR3 has 14 residues. Germline V gives CDR1 MNHEY, CDR2 SVGAGI. This CDR3 is CASSYSERTSGYTF. In DNA, the CDR3 is TGTGCCAGCAGTTACTCGGAGCGAACGAGCGGCTACACCTTC.

The genes are TRBV30 and TRBJ2-2; the D gene is possibly TRBD2 (6 bases). This CDR3 spans 15 amino acids. Trimming left V 3 bases short and J 6 bases short, with 17 bases between. The germline V gene encodes CDR1 GTSNPN and CDR2 SVGIG (reference sequence). CDR3 protein: CAWSRETRGSGELFF. The CDR3 bases are TGTGCCTGGAGCCGCGAGACCCGGGGGTCCGGGGAGCTGTTTTTT.

CDR3 loop: CASSIAREGASGETQYF. The DNA of the CDR3 is TGTGCCAGCAGCATCGCCAGGGAGGGCGCCTCCGGGGAGACCCAGTACTTC. The V call is TRBV7-9, the J call TRBJ2-5; 7 bases line up with TRBD2. The CDR3 loop spans 17 amino acids. Germline V lookup: CDR1 SEHNR, CDR2 FQNEAQ (reference sequence). V trimming: 5 bases; J trimming: 5 bases; junction bases outside the gene matches: 17.

The chain links TRBV7-2 to TRBJ2-2; 9 nucleotides line up with TRBD1. The junction had 9 bases not matched to a gene; V was cut back by 5 bases and J by 5 bases. This CDR3 comprises 16 residues. From germline, CDR1 is SGHTA and CDR2 FQGNSA. This chain's CDR3 is CASSLQGALLTGELFF. Here the CDR3 DNA reads TGTGCCAGCAGCCTACAGGGGGCGCTCCTAACCGGGGAGCTGTTTTTT.

This chain joins TRBV15 and TRBJ1-4, with 11 nucleotides matching TRBD1. Germline trimming cut 2 bases from V and 6 bases from J; bases unmatched to any gene: 2. Germline lookup yields CDR1 LNHNV and CDR2 YYDKDF (reference sequence). This CDR3 is 15 amino acids long. The CDR3 protein is CATSRPGQGDEKLFF. CDR3 coding DNA: TGTGCCACCAGCAGACCGGGACAGGGGGATGAAAAACTGTTTTTT.

The V call is TRBV5-1, the J call TRBJ2-3; D not resolved. The V end was cut by 0 bases, the J end by 2 bases, with 10 bases between. The CDR3 is 15 residues long. Germline values: CDR1 SGHRS, CDR2 YFSETQ. In DNA, the CDR3 is TGCGCCAGCAGCTTGGGGGCCAGGTACACAGATACGCAGTATTTT. The encoded protein is CASSLGARYTDTQYF.

This chain connects TRBV10-3 to TRBJ2-7; 9 nucleotides agree with TRBD1. Germline CDR1 ENHRY, CDR2 SYGVKD. J gave up 5 bases and V 10 bases, and 15 bases lay outside the gene matches. The CDR3 spans 15 residues. This CDR3 is CATSRTGVESDEQYF. DNA of the CDR3: TGTGCCACCTCCCGGACAGGGGTTGAGAGCGACGAGCAGTACTTC.

The chain employs TRBV29-1 and TRBJ1-1; D possibly corresponds to TRBD1 (6 bases). The V and J ends lost 6 bases and 3 bases respectively, with 14 bases between them. The germline gives CDR1 SQVTM, CDR2 ANQGSEA. The CDR3 spans 13 residues. The CDR3 DNA reads as TGCAGCGTGAGTACAGGGATGGACACTGAAGCTTTCTTT. Translation: CSVSTGMDTEAFF.

The chain couples TRBV6-4 to TRBJ2-3; possibly TRBD2 for D (5 bases). V was pared by 3 bases and J by 3 bases, with 13 bases between. The CDR3 sequence is 15 residues long. The germline V gene has CDR1 MRHNA and CDR2 SNTAGT. CDR3 sequence reads: CASSEVDSLTDTQYF. The CDR3 nucleotides read TGTGCCAGCAGTGAGGTGGACTCCTTAACAGATACGCAGTATTTT.

This chain uses TRBV28 with TRBJ2-3; possibly TRBD1 for D (6 bases). Trimming took off 4 bases at V and 6 bases at J, with 17 bases between the two ends. There are 15 residues in the CDR3. The germline CDR1 and CDR2 sequences are MDHEN and SYDVKM. Here the CDR3 DNA reads TGTGCCAGCAGTTCCGGAGGACAGTCATGGGATACGCAGTATTTT. Protein product: CASSSGGQSWDTQYF.

This chain joins TRBV12-5 and TRBJ2-1; 11 positions match TRBD2. The CDR3 has 14 residues. Per the germline V gene, CDR1 is LGHNT and CDR2 is FRNRAP. The V gene end was trimmed by 6 bases and the J gene end by 5 bases; junction bases not matched to a gene: 3. The CDR3 DNA sequence: TGTGCTAGTGGCCGGGGACTAGCGGACAATGAGCAGTTCTTC. It translates to CASGRGLADNEQFF.

The chain uses TRBV28 and TRBJ2-1; 11 positions match TRBD2. The V gene end was trimmed by 7 bases and the J gene end by 7 bases; junction bases not matched to a gene: 9. Germline CDR1 and CDR2: MDHEN and SYDVKM. The CDR3 loop spans 15 amino acids. The CDR3 DNA sequence: TGTGCCAGCACCAAGGGACTAGCGGCACCTAATGAGCAGTTCTTC. Protein: CASTKGLAAPNEQFF.

V and J are TRBV18 and TRBJ2-1; possibly TRBD2 for D (5 bases). The CDR3 loop spans 15 amino acids. Trimming removed 6 bases at V and 0 bases at J, with 12 bases between. Per the germline V gene, CDR1 is KGHSH and CDR2 is LQKENI. The CDR3 loop is CASSPVASSYNEQFF. CDR3 DNA: TGTGCCAGCTCCCCAGTAGCGAGCTCCTACAATGAGCAGTTCTTC.